The clone carrying this T cell receptor beta chain was picked up a small number of times. Its antigen is as yet unknown. In germline, CDR1 is LGHNT, CDR2 FRNRAP. Trimming took off 3 bases at V and 4 bases at J, with 9 bases between the two ends. The CDR3 has 13 residues. The data were taken from a study of type 1 and type 2 diabetes patients. At the level of the study: Magnetic bead positive selection isolated CD4+ or CD8+ T cells from PBMCs. A total of 15 million to 20 million paired-end reads came from the whole study. Study-wide results and caveats: With limited T2D and control samples, some T1D-only expanded clones may not be T1D-specific. Type 1 diabetes repertoires were significantly less diverse than type 2 diabetes ones.

The PCR template was genomic DNA. Multiplex PCR with 30 forward and 13 reverse primers amplified the TCR beta CDR3. Each CDR3 protein is one row after TCRdb ran MiXCR on the multiplex PCR reads. The sample holds 280,000 or so distinct CDR3 sequences; around 47% are singletons and the top ten take roughly an eighth. The rearrangement links TRBV12-5 to TRBJ2-5, with a tentative D call TRBD2 (6 bases). The sample was peripheral blood mononuclear cells (PBMCs). The sequence came from a man aged 18-30 years with type 2 diabetes. The CDR3 spells CASGLVSGETQYF. The CDR3 DNA follows: TGTGCTAGTGGTTTAGTTAGCGGAGAGACCCAGTACTTC.